The clone carrying this T cell receptor (beta chain) was recorded at least ten times. Antigen specificity is unknown. This entry belongs to a study of T-cell memory formation after mild COVID-19. TCRdb independently ran MiXCR on the 5' RACE reads; one entry per CDR3 protein. The sample records approximately 170,000 distinct CDR3 sequences, roughly 13% being singletons. The CDR3 is 15 residues long. V dropped 5 bases and J dropped 1; count of bases not matched to a gene: 5. The study, taken as a whole, reports: A balance of CD4 and CD8 characterized clones contracting day 15 to 85, whereas later expanders leaned CD4+.

This chain joins TRBV12-3 or TRBV12-4 and TRBJ2-1; 7 bases fit TRBD1. The sequenced material came from PBMCs or a T cell subset sorted from them (not recorded which). The receptor's source is a man aged 18 to 30 who had mild COVID-19 (a few samples of this study predate the infection). Cell type and time point are not known. This chain's CDR3 is CASSTRGQSYNEQFF. CDR3 nucleotides: TGTGCCAGCAGTACTAGGGGACAGTCCTACAATGAGCAGTTCTTC.